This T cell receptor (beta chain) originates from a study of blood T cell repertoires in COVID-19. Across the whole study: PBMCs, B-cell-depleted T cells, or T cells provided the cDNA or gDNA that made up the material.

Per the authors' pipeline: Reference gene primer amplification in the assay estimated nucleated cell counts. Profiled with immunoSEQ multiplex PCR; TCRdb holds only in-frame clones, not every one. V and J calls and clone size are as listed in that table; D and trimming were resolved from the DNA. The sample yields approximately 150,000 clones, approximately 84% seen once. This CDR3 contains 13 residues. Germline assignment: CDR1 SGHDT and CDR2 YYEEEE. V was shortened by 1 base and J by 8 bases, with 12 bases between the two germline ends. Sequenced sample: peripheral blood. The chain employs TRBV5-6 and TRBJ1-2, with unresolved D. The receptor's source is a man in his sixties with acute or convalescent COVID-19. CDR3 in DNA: TGTGCCAGCAGCTTGCGAGGGATTCAGGGCTACACCTTC. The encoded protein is CASSLRGIQGYTF.